This T cell receptor beta chain was documented in a study of graft-versus-host responses after intestinal transplantation. Whole-study findings and limits: Researchers found GvH clones in recipient marrow, and some showed up first in ileum or blood.

As regards this clone: The antigen remains unidentified.

Generated by immunoSEQ multiplex PCR, the TCRdb table keeps only in-frame clones and is missing some. The sample has fewer than 85,000 clones, approximately 88% seen once; the top ten hold nearly 2.5%. This receptor was obtained from a human donor who received an intestinal transplant. This specimen was unstimulated CD8+ T cells sorted from spleen or lymph node cells, taken before intestinal transplant.

The CDR3 here is CASSVEGLAGGTDTQYF. In nucleotides, the CDR3 is TGTGCCAGCAGCGTAGAGGGTCTAGCGGGGGGCACAGATACGCAGTATTTT. The chain joins TRBV9 to TRBJ2-3, with 10 bases that match TRBD2. Germline V lookup: CDR1 SGDLS, CDR2 YYNGEE. Trimming cost V 0 bases and J 1 base; bases outside gene matches: 5. This CDR3 has 17 residues.